These T cell receptor beta chains were read from a single sample in a study of shared clonotypes between healthy human individuals. The repertoire was sequenced with immunoSEQ multiplex PCR; TCRdb's copy has only in-frame clones and lacks some. The repertoire holds fewer than 3 million clones, 80% to 95% seen once, with approximately 0.41% in the top ten. Material: naive CD4+ T cells from PBMCs. All receptors derive from a young man in good health. Some clones in this sample may be carry-over from other donors' samples. Both conserved end residues are part of each CDR3. D genes are given only for firm matches. Clone size is stated in some rows and not others, as once, few, many or a class when expanded.

V gene	J gene	D gene	clone size	CDR3 protein	CDR3 DNA
TRBV6-1	TRBJ2-7	.	.	CASSGGAEQYF	TGTGCCAGCAGTGGAGGAGCGGAGCAGTACTTC
TRBV7-3	TRBJ2-7	TRBD1	.	CASRAGTGSYEQYF	TGTGCCAGCAGGGCCGGGACAGGGTCCTACGAGCAGTACTTC
TRBV4-2	TRBJ2-7	TRBD2	.	CASSHRLADIPSYEQYF	TGTGCCAGCAGCCATCGACTAGCGGACATCCCTTCCTACGAGCAGTACTTC
TRBV28	TRBJ2-3	.	.	CASAAASTDTQYF	TGTGCCAGCGCCGCAGCTAGCACAGATACGCAGTATTTT
TRBV2	TRBJ1-1	TRBD1	few	CASRPKGQLNTEAFF	TGTGCCAGCCGACCGAAGGGACAGCTGAACACTGAAGCTTTCTTT
TRBV20-1	TRBJ1-2	.	few	CSAGVGYGYTF	TGCAGTGCGGGGGTGGGATATGGCTACACCTTC
TRBV29-1	TRBJ2-1	.	.	CSVKSSYNEQFF	TGCAGCGTAAAGAGCTCCTACAATGAGCAGTTCTTC
TRBV9	TRBJ1-4	TRBD1	.	CASSGDNRGTNEKLFF	TGTGCCAGCAGCGGGGACAACAGGGGTACTAATGAAAAACTGTTTTTT
TRBV15	TRBJ1-1	.	.	CATSTEPRVEAFF	TGTGCCACCAGCACGGAGCCCAGGGTTGAAGCTTTCTTT
TRBV7-9	TRBJ2-7	TRBD2	.	CASSLWEGGSYEQYF	TGTGCCAGCAGCTTATGGGAGGGAGGATCCTACGAGCAGTACTTC
TRBV28	TRBJ2-7	TRBD2	.	CASSYSGRVGEQYF	TGTGCCAGCAGTTATAGCGGGAGGGTTGGCGAGCAGTACTTC
TRBV5-1	TRBJ1-1	TRBD1	.	CASSLTGESTEAFF	TGCGCCAGCAGCTTGACAGGGGAGTCCACTGAAGCTTTCTTT
TRBV6-1	TRBJ2-7	.	.	CASSVAGSPYEQYF	TGTGCCAGCAGTGTAGCAGGATCCCCCTACGAGCAGTACTTC
TRBV7-9	TRBJ2-7	.	.	CASSLVASSYEQYF	TGTGCCAGCAGCTTAGTGGCCAGCTCCTACGAGCAGTACTTC
TRBV7-6	TRBJ2-5	TRBD1	.	CASSSRTGAETQYF	TGTGCCAGCAGCTCCCGGACAGGGGCAGAGACCCAGTACTTC
TRBV5-1	TRBJ1-2	.	.	CASSKGRLYGYTF	TGCGCCAGCAGCAAGGGACGCCTCTATGGCTACACCTTC
TRBV5-4	TRBJ2-1	.	.	CASSLSTNADYNEQFF	TGTGCCAGCAGCCTCTCGACTAACGCCGACTACAATGAGCAGTTCTTC
TRBV5-4	TRBJ2-1	.	once	CASSLEPNEQFF	TGTGCCAGCAGCTTGGAACCAAATGAGCAGTTCTTC
TRBV11-2	TRBJ2-5	TRBD2	.	CASSPRLAGESEQETQYF	TGTGCCAGCAGCCCTCGACTAGCGGGAGAGTCAGAGCAAGAGACCCAGTACTTC
TRBV5-1	TRBJ2-3	.	.	CASSLVIGSTDTQYF	TGCGCCAGCAGCTTGGTTATCGGCAGCACAGATACGCAGTATTTT
TRBV29-1	TRBJ1-3	.	once	CSVGSTLWGNTIYF	TGCAGCGTTGGGTCGACTCTATGGGGAAACACCATATATTTT
TRBV2	TRBJ1-1	.	.	CAMWKGFGEAFF	TGTGCCATGTGGAAGGGGTTCGGCGAAGCTTTCTTT
TRBV7-2	TRBJ1-5	.	.	CASSLQGGDQPQHF	TGTGCCAGCAGCTTGCAGGGTGGGGATCAGCCCCAGCATTTT
TRBV28	TRBJ2-3	.	once	CASSLDPESTDTQYF	TGTGCCAGCAGTTTAGATCCGGAGAGCACAGATACGCAGTATTTT
TRBV19	TRBJ2-2	TRBD1	once	CASKATRQGDTGELFF	TGTGCCAGTAAGGCGACACGACAGGGGGACACCGGGGAGCTGTTTTTT
TRBV5-1	TRBJ2-3	.	.	CASSPQPGDTQYF	TGCGCCAGCAGCCCCCAACCCGGGGATACGCAGTATTTT